This T cell receptor beta chain was sequenced in a study of post-analysis software for immune sequencing data. As for the study in general: Patients with relapsing-remitting, secondary progressive and progressive-relapsing multiple sclerosis courses were all represented.

To note about this clonotype: Its antigen is not identified. One junction end does not reproduce the germline sequence, and a read error may be involved.

The CDR3 is 14 residues long. Germline V gene sequence: CDR1 MGHRA, CDR2 YSYEKL. Sequencing libraries made from TCR beta cDNA carried unique molecular identifiers. Roughly 450,000 cDNA molecules came from around 1 to 10 million T cells. MiXCR, applied by TCRdb to the PCR reads, yields one record per CDR3 protein. The table shows about 540,000 distinct CDR3 sequences, with under 40% occurring only once. Study findings and constraints: Normalized Chao1 diversity was significantly lower in multiple sclerosis patients than in controls. The five TRBV segments detected at higher frequency in patients than in controls included TRBV5-6, TRBV5-1 and TRBV20-1. Pronounced co-clustering by F measure was evident among identically batched samples.

The sequence came from a girl aged 2 to 17 with multiple sclerosis. Sample: blood. The chain combines TRBV4-1 with TRBJ2-3; D is perhaps TRBD2 (5 bases). This chain's CDR3 is CASSQLGVSDTQYF. The CDR3 nucleotides read TGCGCCAGTAGCCAACTCGGGGTCTCAGATACGCAGTATTTT.